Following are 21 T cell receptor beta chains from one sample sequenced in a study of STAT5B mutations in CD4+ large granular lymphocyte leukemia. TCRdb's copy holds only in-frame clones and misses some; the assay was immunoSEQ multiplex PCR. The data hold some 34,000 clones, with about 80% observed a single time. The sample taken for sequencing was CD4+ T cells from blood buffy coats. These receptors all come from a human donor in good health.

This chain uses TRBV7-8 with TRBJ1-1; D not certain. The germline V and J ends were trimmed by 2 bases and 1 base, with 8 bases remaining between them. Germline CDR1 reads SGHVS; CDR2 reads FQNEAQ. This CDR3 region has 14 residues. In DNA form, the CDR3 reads TGTGCCAGCAGCTTACGGCTGGGGAACACTGAAGCTTTCTTT. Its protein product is CASSLRLGNTEAFF.

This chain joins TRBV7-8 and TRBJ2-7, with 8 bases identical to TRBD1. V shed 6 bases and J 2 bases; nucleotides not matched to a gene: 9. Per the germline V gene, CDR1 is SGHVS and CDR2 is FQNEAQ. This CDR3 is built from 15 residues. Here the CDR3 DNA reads TGTGCCAGCAGGGACCGGACAGGGAATCCCTACGAGCAGTACTTC. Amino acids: CASRDRTGNPYEQYF.

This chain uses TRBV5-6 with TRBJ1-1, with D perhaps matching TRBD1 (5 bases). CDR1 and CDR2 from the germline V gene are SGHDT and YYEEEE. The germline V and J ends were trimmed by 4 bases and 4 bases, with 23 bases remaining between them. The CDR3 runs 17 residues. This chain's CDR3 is CASSLPPESGGVTEAFF. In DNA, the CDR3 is TGTGCCAGCAGCCTTCCACCCGAGTCCGGGGGAGTCACTGAAGCTTTCTTT.

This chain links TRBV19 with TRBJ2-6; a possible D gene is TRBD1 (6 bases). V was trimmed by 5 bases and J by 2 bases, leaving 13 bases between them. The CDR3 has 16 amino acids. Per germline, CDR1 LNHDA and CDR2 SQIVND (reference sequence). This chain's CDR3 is CASSPQNRAGANVLTF. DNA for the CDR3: TGTGCCAGTAGTCCCCAGAACAGGGCTGGGGCCAACGTCCTGACTTTC.

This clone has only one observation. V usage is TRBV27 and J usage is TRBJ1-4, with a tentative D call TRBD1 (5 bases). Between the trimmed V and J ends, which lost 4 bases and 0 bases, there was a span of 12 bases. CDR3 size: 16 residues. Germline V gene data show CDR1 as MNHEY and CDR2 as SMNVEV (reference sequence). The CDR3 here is CASSSIRDPTNEKLFF. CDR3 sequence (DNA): TGTGCCAGCAGTTCGATAAGGGACCCAACTAATGAAAAACTGTTTTTT.

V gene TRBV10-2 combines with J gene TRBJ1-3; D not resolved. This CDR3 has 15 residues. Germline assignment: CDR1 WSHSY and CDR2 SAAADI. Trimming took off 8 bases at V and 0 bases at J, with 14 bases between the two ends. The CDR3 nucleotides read TGCGCCAGCGCCAGTGGCCTCCACTCTGGAAACACCATATATTTT. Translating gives CASASGLHSGNTIYF.

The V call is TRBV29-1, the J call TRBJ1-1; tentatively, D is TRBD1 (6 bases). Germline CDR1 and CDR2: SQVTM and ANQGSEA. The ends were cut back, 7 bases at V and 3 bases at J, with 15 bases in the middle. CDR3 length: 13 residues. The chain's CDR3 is CSAEGGGDTEAFF. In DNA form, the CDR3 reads TGCAGCGCTGAGGGGGGAGGGGACACTGAAGCTTTCTTT.

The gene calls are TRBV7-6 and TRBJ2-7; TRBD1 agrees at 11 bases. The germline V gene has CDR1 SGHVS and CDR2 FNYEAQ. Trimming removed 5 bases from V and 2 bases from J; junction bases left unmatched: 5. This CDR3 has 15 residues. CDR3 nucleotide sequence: TGTGCCAGCAGCCGTGGACAGGGGGCGGCCTACGAGCAGTACTTC. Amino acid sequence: CASSRGQGAAYEQYF. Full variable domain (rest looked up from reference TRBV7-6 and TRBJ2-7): GAGVSQSPRYKVTKRGQDVALRCDPISGHVSLYWYRQALGQGPEFLTYFNYEAQQDKSGLPNDRFSAERPEGSISTLTIQRTEQRDSAMYRCASSRGQGAAYEQYFGPGTRLTVT.

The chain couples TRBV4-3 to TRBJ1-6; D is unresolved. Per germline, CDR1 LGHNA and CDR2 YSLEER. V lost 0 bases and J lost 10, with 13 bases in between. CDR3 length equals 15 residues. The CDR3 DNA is TGCGCCAGCAGCCAAGATAGTAACATCGGATCACCCCTCCACTTT. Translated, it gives CASSQDSNIGSPLHF.

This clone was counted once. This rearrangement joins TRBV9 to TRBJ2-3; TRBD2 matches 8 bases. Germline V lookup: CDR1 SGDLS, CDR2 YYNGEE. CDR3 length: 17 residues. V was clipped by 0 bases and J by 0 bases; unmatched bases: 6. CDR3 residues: CASSVDRAGVSTDTQYF. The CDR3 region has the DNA TGTGCCAGCAGCGTAGATAGAGCGGGGGTTAGCACAGATACGCAGTATTTT. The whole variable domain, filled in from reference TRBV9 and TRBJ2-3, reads DSGVTQTPKHLITATGQRVTLRCSPRSGDLSVYWYQQSLDQGLQFLIQYYNGEERAKGNILERFSAQQFPDLHSELNLSSLELGDSALYFCASSVDRAGVSTDTQYFGPGTRLTVL.

CDR3 amino acids: CASSLNQTPGSAFF. In DNA form, the CDR3 reads TGTGCCAGCTCCTTGAACCAAACGCCTGGATCGGCTTTCTTT. The chain is built from TRBV18 and TRBJ1-1; D is unclear. Germline lookup yields CDR1 KGHSH and CDR2 LQKENI. This CDR3 has 14 amino acids. The V and J ends lost 6 bases and 11 bases respectively, with 22 bases between them.

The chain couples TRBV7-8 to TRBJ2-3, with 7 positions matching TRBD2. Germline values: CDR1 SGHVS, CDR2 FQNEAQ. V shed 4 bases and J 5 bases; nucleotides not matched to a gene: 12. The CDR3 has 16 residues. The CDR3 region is CASSSAGVMEGDTQYF. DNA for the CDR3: TGTGCCAGCAGCTCGGCGGGAGTGATGGAAGGAGATACGCAGTATTTT.

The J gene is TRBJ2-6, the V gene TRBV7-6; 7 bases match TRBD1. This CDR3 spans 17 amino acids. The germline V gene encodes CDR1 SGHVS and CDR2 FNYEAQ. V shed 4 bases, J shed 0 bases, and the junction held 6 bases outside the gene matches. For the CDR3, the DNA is TGTGCCAGCAGCTCGGGGACAGCACGCTCTGGGGCCAACGTCCTGACTTTC. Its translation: CASSSGTARSGANVLTF. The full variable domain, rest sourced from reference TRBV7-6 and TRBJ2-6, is GAGVSQSPRYKVTKRGQDVALRCDPISGHVSLYWYRQALGQGPEFLTYFNYEAQQDKSGLPNDRFSAERPEGSISTLTIQRTEQRDSAMYRCASSSGTARSGANVLTFGAGSRLTVL.

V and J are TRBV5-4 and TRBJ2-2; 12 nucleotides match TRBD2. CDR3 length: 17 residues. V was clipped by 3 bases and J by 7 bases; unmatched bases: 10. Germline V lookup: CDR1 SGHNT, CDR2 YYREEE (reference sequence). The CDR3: CASSSAPSGRAIGELFF. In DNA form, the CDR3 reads TGTGCCAGCAGCTCTGCCCCTAGCGGGAGGGCGATCGGGGAGCTGTTTTTT.

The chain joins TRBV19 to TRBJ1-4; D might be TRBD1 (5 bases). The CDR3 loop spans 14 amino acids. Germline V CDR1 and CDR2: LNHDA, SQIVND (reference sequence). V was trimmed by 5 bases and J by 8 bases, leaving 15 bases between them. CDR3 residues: CASSAGQVREKLFF. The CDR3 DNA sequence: TGTGCCAGTAGTGCCGGACAAGTACGCGAAAAACTGTTTTTT. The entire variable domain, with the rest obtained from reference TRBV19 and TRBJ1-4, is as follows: DGGITQSPKYLFRKEGQNVTLSCEQNLNHDAMYWYRQDPGQGLRLIYYSQIVNDFQKGDIAEGYSVSREKKESFPLTVTSAQKNPTAFYLCASSAGQVREKLFFGSGTQLSVL.

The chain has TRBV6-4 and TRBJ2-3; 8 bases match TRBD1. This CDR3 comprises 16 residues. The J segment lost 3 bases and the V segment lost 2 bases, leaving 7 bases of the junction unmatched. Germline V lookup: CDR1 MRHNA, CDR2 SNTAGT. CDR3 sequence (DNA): TGTGCCAGCAGTGACGGACAGGGAAGGGGTACAGATACGCAGTATTTT. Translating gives CASSDGQGRGTDTQYF.

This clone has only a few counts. CDR3 amino acids: CASSPRDRGMNTEAFF. In DNA form, the CDR3 reads TGTGCCAGTAGTCCCCGGGACAGGGGAATGAACACTGAAGCTTTCTTT. The gene calls are TRBV19 and TRBJ1-1, with 10 nucleotides matching TRBD1. Losses at the gene ends were 5 bases for V and 0 bases for J; bases not matched to a gene: 6. This CDR3 has 16 residues. Per germline, CDR1 LNHDA and CDR2 SQIVND (reference sequence).

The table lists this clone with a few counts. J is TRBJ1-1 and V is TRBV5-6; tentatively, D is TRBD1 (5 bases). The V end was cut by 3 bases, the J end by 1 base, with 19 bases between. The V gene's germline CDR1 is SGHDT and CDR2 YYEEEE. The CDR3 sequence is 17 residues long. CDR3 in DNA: TGTGCCAGCAGCTCCCTACAGGAGGAGGTATGGAACACTGAAGCTTTCTTT. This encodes CASSSLQEEVWNTEAFF.

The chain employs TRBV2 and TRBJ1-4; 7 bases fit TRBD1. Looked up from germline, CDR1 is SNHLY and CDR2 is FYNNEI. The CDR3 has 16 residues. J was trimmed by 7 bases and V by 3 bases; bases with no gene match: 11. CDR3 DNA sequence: TGTGCCAGCAGTGAGAACAGGGGCGGGGGGGGTGAAAAACTGTTTTTT. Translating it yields CASSENRGGGGEKLFF. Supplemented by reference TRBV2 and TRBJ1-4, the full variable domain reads EPEVTQTPSHQVTQMGQEVILRCVPISNHLYFYWYRQILGQKVEFLVSFYNNEISEKSEIFDDQFSVERPDGSNFTLKIRSTKLEDSAMYFCASSENRGGGGEKLFFGSGTQLSVL.

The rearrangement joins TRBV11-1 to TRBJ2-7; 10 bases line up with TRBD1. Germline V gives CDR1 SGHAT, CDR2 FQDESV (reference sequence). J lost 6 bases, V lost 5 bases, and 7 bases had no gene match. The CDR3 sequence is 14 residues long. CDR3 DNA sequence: TGTGCCAGCAGCCTCCGGGACAGGGGTTCCGAGCAGTACTTC. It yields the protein CASSLRDRGSEQYF.

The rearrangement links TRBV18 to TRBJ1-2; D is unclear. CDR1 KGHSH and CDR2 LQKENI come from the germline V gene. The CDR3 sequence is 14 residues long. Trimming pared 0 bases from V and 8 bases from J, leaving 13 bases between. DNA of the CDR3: TGTGCCAGCTCACCACCAGGGATCTTCGGGGGCTACACCTTC. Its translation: CASSPPGIFGGYTF.